Included here is one T cell receptor beta chain sequence, with context. CDR3 size: 17 residues. The V gene end was trimmed by 0 bases and the J gene end by 4 bases; junction bases not matched to a gene: 7. Germline CDR1 and CDR2: LGHNA and YNFKEQ. Per the authors' pipeline: From reference gene primer amplification, estimates of nucleated cell counts were derived. Only in-frame clones appear in the TCRdb table, and some are missing; sequencing was by immunoSEQ multiplex PCR. Clone size and V and J calls were adopted from that table, with D and trimming inferred from the DNA. The table records 150,000 to 180,000 clones, 60% to 85% of them present only once. This specimen comes from a study of blood T cell repertoires in COVID-19. On the study more broadly: Spain, Italy and the United States supplied samples that represented acute and convalescent COVID-19. Nucleic acid was either cDNA or gDNA, and it came from T cells, B-cell-depleted T cells, or PBMCs.

The rearrangement joins TRBV4-2 to TRBJ2-7, with TRBD2 identical over 12 bases. Sequencing was performed on peripheral blood. The source of this sequence is a man older than 75 with acute or convalescent COVID-19. The CDR3 here is CASSQETGLAGPYEQYF. CDR3 in DNA: TGTGCCAGCAGCCAAGAGACGGGACTAGCGGGCCCTTACGAGCAGTACTTC.